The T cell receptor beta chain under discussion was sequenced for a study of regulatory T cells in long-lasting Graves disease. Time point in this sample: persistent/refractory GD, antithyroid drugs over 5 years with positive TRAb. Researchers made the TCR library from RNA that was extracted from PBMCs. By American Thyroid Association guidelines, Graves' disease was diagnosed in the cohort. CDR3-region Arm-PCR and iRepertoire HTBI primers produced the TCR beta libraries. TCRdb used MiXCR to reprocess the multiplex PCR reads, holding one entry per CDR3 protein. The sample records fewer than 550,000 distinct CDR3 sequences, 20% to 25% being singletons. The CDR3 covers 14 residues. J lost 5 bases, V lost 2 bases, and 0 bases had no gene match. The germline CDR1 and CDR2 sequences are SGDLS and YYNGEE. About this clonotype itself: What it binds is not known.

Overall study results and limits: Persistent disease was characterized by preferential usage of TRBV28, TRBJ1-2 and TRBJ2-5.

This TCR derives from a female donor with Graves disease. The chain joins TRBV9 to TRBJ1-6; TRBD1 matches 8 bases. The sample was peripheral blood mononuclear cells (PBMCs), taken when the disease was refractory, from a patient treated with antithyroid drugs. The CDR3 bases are TGTGCCAGCAGCGTGACAGGGGATAATTCACCCCTCCACTTT. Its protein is CASSVTGDNSPLHF.